Shown below are 15 T cell receptor beta chains from a single sample sequenced in a study of blood T cell repertoires in COVID-19. Using immunoSEQ multiplex PCR, the repertoire was profiled, and TCRdb retains in-frame clones only, with some absent. This table has under 100,000 clones, around four fifths appearing once. The sequenced material came from peripheral blood. The origin of the receptors is a man aged 50-59 years with acute or convalescent COVID-19.

The chain carries TRBV28 and TRBJ2-1; TRBD2 matches 7 bases. This CDR3 spans 15 amino acids. The V gene end was trimmed by 6 bases and the J gene end by 0 bases; junction bases not matched to a gene: 5. Germline V gene sequence: CDR1 MDHEN, CDR2 SYDVKM. CDR3 residues: CASSRGGSSYNEQFF. The CDR3 DNA sequence: TGTGCCAGCAGCCGCGGCGGGAGCTCCTACAATGAGCAGTTCTTC.

J is TRBJ2-1 and V is TRBV9; 11 bases line up with TRBD2. The germline gives CDR1 SGDLS, CDR2 YYNGEE. The CDR3 sequence is 15 residues long. With 4 bases clipped from V and 3 bases from J, the junction kept 3 bases outside the gene matches. DNA for the CDR3: TGTGCCAGCAGCTTAGCGGGGGGGCTCTACAATGAGCAGTTCTTC. Its protein product is CASSLAGGLYNEQFF.

The J gene is TRBJ2-4, the V gene TRBV14; possible D gene TRBD1, 5 bases. V was cut by 4 bases and J by 1 base, with 17 bases left in between. CDR1 SGHDN and CDR2 FVKESK come from the germline V gene. The CDR3 runs to 17 residues. CDR3 in DNA: TGTGCCAGCAGCCTCACAGGCGGAGTAAATGCCAAAAACATTCAGTACTTC. This codes for CASSLTGGVNAKNIQYF.

The chain uses TRBV2 and TRBJ2-1; 16 bases agree with TRBD2. J was trimmed by 4 bases and V by 3 bases; bases with no gene match: 6. This CDR3 is 18 amino acids long. CDR1 is SNHLY, CDR2 FYNNEI, per germline. The CDR3 DNA sequence: TGTGCCAGCAGTGAGGGACTAGCGGGGGGGAGGTGGTACAATGAGCAGTTCTTC. Translation gives CASSEGLAGGRWYNEQFF.

V usage is TRBV6-2 or TRBV6-3 and J usage is TRBJ1-5; D is uncertain. Germline loops: CDR1 MNHEY, CDR2 SVGEGT. V lost 6 bases to trimming and J lost 0 bases, with 12 bases between them. The CDR3 covers 15 residues. The CDR3 DNA sequence: TGTGCCAGCAGCTCTTCGGGGTATAGCAATCAGCCCCAGCATTTT. As protein: CASSSSGYSNQPQHF.

This chain joins TRBV20-1 and TRBJ2-7; no firm D call. CDR1 and CDR2 from the germline V gene are DFQATT and SNEGSKA (reference sequence). The CDR3 extends over 10 amino acids. Trimming left V 6 bases short and J 6 bases short, with 9 bases between. As DNA, the CDR3 is TGCAGTGCAACCAGGCCCGAGCAGTACTTC. Translating it yields CSATRPEQYF.

This chain uses TRBV27 with TRBJ1-4; TRBD1 might be the D (6 bases). The CDR3 contains 14 residues. CDR1 and CDR2 from the germline V gene are MNHEY and SMNVEV (reference sequence). Trimming shortened V by 5 bases and J by 7 bases, and 14 bases separated the two germline ends. CDR3 bases: TGTGCCAGCAGTCCGGCGGGGGCAGTTGAAAAACTGTTTTTT. It translates to CASSPAGAVEKLFF.

This chain joins TRBV7-2 and TRBJ2-7, with D tentatively TRBD1 (8 bases). The germline V gene has CDR1 SGHTA and CDR2 FQGNSA. V was pared by 5 bases and J by 5 bases, with 16 bases between. The CDR3 has 14 residues. CDR3 region: CASSPRTGRDEQYF. The CDR3 DNA reads TGTGCCAGCAGCCCCCGGACAGGGAGGGACGAGCAGTACTTC.

This chain connects TRBV3-1 (or the pseudogene TRBV3-2) to TRBJ1-1; 7 bases fit TRBD1. The ends lost 2 bases at V and 4 bases at J; junction bases unmatched: 4. The CDR3 is 14 amino acids. Germline loops: CDR1 LGHDT, CDR2 YNNKEL (reference sequence). This chain's CDR3 is CASSQPTGSTEAFF. In DNA, the CDR3 is TGTGCCAGCAGCCAACCGACAGGGTCCACTGAAGCTTTCTTT.

The gene calls are TRBV10-3 and TRBJ2-7; TRBD2 matches 8 bases. The CDR3 totals 13 residues. V trimming: 7 bases; J trimming: 1 base; junction bases outside the gene matches: 3. Germline lookup yields CDR1 ENHRY and CDR2 SYGVKD. This chain's CDR3 is CAITAGGSYEQYF. The DNA of the CDR3 is TGTGCCATCACGGCGGGGGGATCCTACGAGCAGTACTTC.

The J gene is TRBJ2-5, the V gene TRBV3-1 (or the pseudogene TRBV3-2); 8 bases match TRBD1. V lost 1 base to trimming and J lost 7 bases; unmatched junction nucleotides: 5. CDR1 LGHDT and CDR2 YNNKEL come from the germline V gene (reference sequence). This CDR3 is 14 amino acids long. CDR3 DNA: TGTGCCAGCAGCCAAGGGACAGGGTTTGTGACCCAGTACTTC. Protein product: CASSQGTGFVTQYF.

This CDR3 is CSVAFGQGAEQYF. The CDR3 DNA reads TGCAGCGTTGCCTTCGGACAGGGCGCCGAGCAGTACTTC. The chain carries TRBV29-1 and TRBJ2-7; 8 bases agree with TRBD1. The CDR3 has 13 amino acids. Germline CDR1 is SQVTM and CDR2 is ANQGSEA. V shed 4 bases, J shed 6 bases, and the junction held 8 bases outside the gene matches.

The V and J genes are TRBV19 and TRBJ2-2; 10 nucleotides agree with TRBD1. CDR3 length equals 13 residues. Germline-derived CDR1 and CDR2 are LNHDA and SQIVND (reference sequence). With 6 bases clipped from V and 5 bases from J, the junction kept 0 bases outside the gene matches. CDR3 DNA sequence: TGTGCCAGTAGGGGACAGGGGACCGGGGAGCTGTTTTTT. Amino acids: CASRGQGTGELFF.

This clone was seen a handful of times. The chain joins TRBV3-1 (or the pseudogene TRBV3-2) to TRBJ2-2; maybe TRBD1 (6 bases). The V gene lost 1 base and the J gene lost 3 bases, with 12 bases spanning the gap. The CDR3 covers 16 residues. The V gene's germline CDR1 is LGHDT and CDR2 YNNKEL (reference sequence). CDR3 region: CASSQATGFYTGELFF. The CDR3 bases are TGTGCCAGCAGCCAAGCCACAGGGTTTTACACCGGGGAGCTGTTTTTT.

The rearrangement links TRBV4-3 to TRBJ1-1; D unresolved. The germline V gene has CDR1 LGHNA and CDR2 YSLEER. The CDR3 is 13 amino acids. V gave up 0 bases and J gave up 10 bases, with 12 bases separating them. DNA for the CDR3: TGCGCCAGCAGCCAAGACCGAGGGTATGGAGCTTTCTTT. Protein product: CASSQDRGYGAFF.